The rows below give T cell receptor beta chains drawn from one sample of a study of identical twins. Each CDR3 protein is one row after TCRdb ran MiXCR on the 5' RACE reads. This table holds approximately 260,000 distinct CDR3 sequences, around 15% found once. The source material was memory (CD45RO+) T cells sorted from blood. The receptors stem from a woman aged 18-29 years in good health. Each CDR3 is given without its conserved first and last residue.

v_call: TRBV5-1
j_call: TRBJ2-7
cdr3_aa: ASSPDRGKAEQY

v_call: TRBV30
j_call: TRBJ1-1
cdr3_aa: AWNGLGTEAF

v_call: TRBV19
j_call: TRBJ2-5
cdr3_aa: ASSIIRQPQETQY

v_call: TRBV7-9
j_call: TRBJ2-5
cdr3_aa: SSSLKGQWETQY

v_call: TRBV5-6
j_call: TRBJ2-3
cdr3_aa: ASSAVLVDTQY

v_call: TRBV12-3/TRBV12-4
j_call: TRBJ1-5
cdr3_aa: ACSFGSSNPIYSNQPQH

v_call: TRBV3-1
j_call: TRBJ2-4
cdr3_aa: ASSQGDRGPRNIQY

v_call: TRBV5-6
j_call: TRBJ2-7
cdr3_aa: ASSLKGRTYEQY

v_call: TRBV9
j_call: TRBJ2-1
cdr3_aa: ASSAGGGLVINEQF

v_call: TRBV19
j_call: TRBJ2-3
cdr3_aa: ASGSGSTDTQY